One sample yielded the 28 T cell receptor beta chains listed below, sequenced in a study of cytomegalovirus exposure and HLA in healthy donors. The PCR ran on 60 Vbeta and 13 Jbeta primers. TCRdb's copy holds only in-frame clones and misses some; the assay was immunoSEQ multiplex PCR. The table includes approximately 110,000 clones, more than 65% detected once. Material for sequencing was PBMCs. Every receptor here comes from an older woman in good health and CMV-seropositive.

The rearrangement links TRBV9 to TRBJ2-2, with a tentative D call TRBD1 (6 bases). CDR3 length: 16 residues. Trimming shortened V by 4 bases and J by 0 bases, and 13 bases separated the two germline ends. Germline V lookup: CDR1 SGDLS, CDR2 YYNGEE. The CDR3 reads CASSFRGPSNTGELFF. The CDR3 DNA reads TGTGCCAGCAGCTTCAGGGGACCTTCGAACACCGGGGAGCTGTTTTTT.

V gene TRBV19 combines with J gene TRBJ2-1, with 8 bases matching TRBD2. The CDR3 totals 19 residues. V shed 3 bases, J shed 2 bases, and the junction held 15 bases outside the gene matches. Germline V gene lookup returns CDR1 LNHDA and CDR2 SQIVND (reference sequence). Here the CDR3 DNA reads TGTGCCAGTAGTATTGGAGGCTGGGGCGGGAGGCGGCCCTACAATGAGCAGTTCTTC. Protein product: CASSIGGWGGRRPYNEQFF.

The CDR3, as DNA: TGTGCCAGCTCACTTCGTGGAGGGGAGGAGGCTGAAGCTTTCTTT. It is translated as CASSLRGGEEAEAFF. This chain connects TRBV18 to TRBJ1-1, with a possible D match to TRBD1 (5 bases). Germline V gene data show CDR1 as KGHSH and CDR2 as LQKENI. V dropped 4 bases and J dropped 6 bases, with 18 bases sitting between them. CDR3 length: 15 residues. The full variable domain, with the rest looked up from reference TRBV18 and TRBJ1-1, is NAGVMQNPRHLVRRRGQEARLRCSPMKGHSHVYWYRQLPEEGLKFMVYLQKENIIDESGMPKERFSAEFPKEGPSILRIQQVVRGDSAAYFCASSLRGGEEAEAFFGQGTRLTVV.

This clone showed up just a few times. Here the CDR3 reads CASSIRAEAFF. CDR3 in DNA: TGTGCCAGCAGCATCCGGGCTGAAGCTTTCTTT. The chain is built from TRBV7-2 and TRBJ1-1; D remains ambiguous. CDR1 and CDR2 (germline): SGHTA, FQGNSA. CDR3 length: 11 amino acids. V was cut by 5 bases and J by 6 bases, with 7 bases left in between.

The rearrangement uses TRBV7-8 and TRBJ1-3; weak D call: TRBD1 (6 bases). V dropped 4 bases and J dropped 2 bases, with 18 bases sitting between them. Germline CDR1 SGHVS, CDR2 FQNEAQ. There are 17 residues in the CDR3. The CDR3 bases are TGTGCCAGCAGCTCAGCCCGGGACAAATATCCTGGAAACACCATATATTTT. This codes for CASSSARDKYPGNTIYF.

The CDR3 region is CASSEWGGRRETQYF. DNA for the CDR3: TGCGCCAGCAGCGAGTGGGGGGGCAGGCGAGAGACCCAGTACTTC. The J gene is TRBJ2-5, the V gene TRBV5-1; possibly TRBD2 for D (7 bases). The CDR3 has 15 amino acids. The germline CDR1 and CDR2 sequences are SGHRS and YFSETQ. With 4 bases removed from V and 4 bases from J, the gap between germline ends came to 17 bases.

In this sample, this clone turned up a few times. The J gene is TRBJ2-7, the V gene TRBV27, with D possibly being TRBD2 (5 bases). Trimming took off 11 bases at V and 3 bases at J, with 17 bases between the two ends. Per germline, CDR1 MNHEY and CDR2 SMNVEV (reference sequence). CDR3 length: 13 amino acids. CDR3 DNA: TGTGCCGGGAGTGGGTACAAACTCTACGAGCAGTACTTC. Its protein is CAGSGYKLYEQYF.

The chain recombines TRBV18 with TRBJ1-1, with unresolved D. Trimming took off 3 bases at V and 6 bases at J, with 17 bases between the two ends. The CDR3 totals 15 residues. In germline, CDR1 is KGHSH, CDR2 LQKENI. CDR3 sequence: CASSPMLGEAAEAFF. The CDR3 DNA follows: TGTGCCAGCTCACCCATGCTCGGGGAGGCGGCTGAAGCTTTCTTT.

The genes are TRBV19 and TRBJ2-7, with 9 bases fitting TRBD2. The ends lost 3 bases at V and 1 base at J; junction bases unmatched: 4. The CDR3 runs to 15 residues. Germline V gives CDR1 LNHDA, CDR2 SQIVND (reference sequence). DNA for the CDR3: TGTGCCAGTAGTATGAGCGGGAGGACGTCCTACGAGCAGTACTTC. Translating it yields CASSMSGRTSYEQYF.

The chain joins TRBV18 to TRBJ2-6, with D uncertain. Germline CDR1 and CDR2: KGHSH and LQKENI. The CDR3 contains 14 residues. V lost 6 bases and J 2 bases, leaving 8 bases between the germline ends. The DNA for the CDR3 is TGTGCCAGCTCTCTCTCGGCTGGGGCCAACGTCCTGACTTTC. Its protein is CASSLSAGANVLTF.

The V gene is TRBV2, the J gene TRBJ2-4; 7 bases map to TRBD1. The CDR3 loop spans 18 amino acids. From germline, CDR1 is SNHLY and CDR2 FYNNEI. V lost 7 bases, J lost 0 bases, and 15 bases stayed unmatched. The CDR3 nucleotides read TGTGCCAGCACCCAGAAGATGACCAGGACAGGAGCCAAAAACATTCAGTACTTC. Translating it yields CASTQKMTRTGAKNIQYF.

This chain connects TRBV15 to TRBJ2-2; D unclear. The germline CDR1 and CDR2 sequences are LNHNV and YYDKDF (reference sequence). V was pared by 6 bases and J by 0 bases, with 8 bases between. The CDR3 has 14 amino acids. The CDR3 region has the DNA TGTGCCACCAGGAGCAGCGCGAACACCGGGGAGCTGTTTTTT. This translates into CATRSSANTGELFF.

This clone occurred once. V and J are TRBV25-1 and TRBJ2-3; TRBD1 might be the D (5 bases). CDR3 length: 16 amino acids. Looked up from germline, CDR1 is MGHDK and CDR2 is SYGVNS. Deletions cut 3 bases from V and 2 bases from J, with 15 bases between. The CDR3 loop reads CASSDTSTVSTDTQYF. Written as DNA, the CDR3 is TGTGCCAGCAGTGATACCTCGACAGTGTCCACAGATACGCAGTATTTT. Full variable domain (rest looked up from reference TRBV25-1 and TRBJ2-3): EADIYQTPRYLVIGTGKKITLECSQTMGHDKMYWYQQDPGMELHLIHYSYGVNSTEKGDLSSESTVSRIRTEHFPLTLESARPSHTSQYLCASSDTSTVSTDTQYFGPGTRLTVL.

J is TRBJ2-3 and V is TRBV27; tentatively, D is TRBD1 (5 bases). Trimming left V 2 bases short and J 4 bases short, with 10 bases between. CDR3 size: 14 residues. CDR1 MNHEY and CDR2 SMNVEV come from the germline V gene (reference sequence). CDR3 sequence (DNA): TGTGCCAGCAGTTTAGCAGGGCCGGCAGATACGCAGTATTTT. This translates into CASSLAGPADTQYF.

Details on this clone: This sample includes further DNA sequences coding for the same CDR3. J is TRBJ2-3 and V is TRBV7-2; D unresolved. Germline CDR1 is SGHTA and CDR2 is FQGNSA. Trimming cost V 6 bases and J 1 base, with 8 bases left between them. The CDR3 spans 13 residues. The CDR3 DNA follows: TGTGCCAGCAGTCCTTCGGGCACAGATACGCAGTATTTT. Protein: CASSPSGTDTQYF.

With respect to this clone: The same CDR3 arises from other DNA sequences in this sample as well. The chain joins TRBV18 to TRBJ2-7; 8 bases agree with TRBD1. V lost 3 bases and J lost 0; bases outside the gene matches: 4. CDR3 length: 15 residues. Germline CDR1 and CDR2: KGHSH and LQKENI. The CDR3: CASSPRTGSSYEQYF. DNA of the CDR3: TGTGCCAGCTCACCCCGGACAGGGAGCTCCTACGAGCAGTACTTC.

The gene calls are TRBV7-2 and TRBJ2-1; D might be TRBD2 (5 bases). This CDR3 spans 15 amino acids. The V end lost 3 bases, the J end lost 1 base, and 10 bases lay between the germline ends. CDR1 and CDR2 from the germline V gene are SGHTA and FQGNSA. CDR3 residues: CASSFSEGSYNEQFF. CDR3 nucleotide sequence: TGTGCCAGCAGCTTTTCCGAGGGTTCCTACAATGAGCAGTTCTTC.

In this sample, this clone turned up once. This rearrangement joins TRBV7-2 to TRBJ2-5, with TRBD1 matching 7 bases. Looked up from germline, CDR1 is SGHTA and CDR2 is FQGNSA. The V and J ends lost 6 bases and 4 bases, in that order; junction bases with no gene match: 5. This CDR3 is built from 13 residues. CDR3 sequence: CASRKGAGETQYF. The CDR3 nucleotides read TGTGCCAGCAGGAAGGGGGCGGGAGAGACCCAGTACTTC.

V and J are TRBV7-2 and TRBJ1-6; 7 bases align to TRBD1. Trimming removed 2 bases from V and 10 bases from J; junction bases left unmatched: 8. This CDR3 contains 15 residues. Looked up from germline, CDR1 is SGHTA and CDR2 is FQGNSA. CDR3 DNA sequence: TGTGCCAGCAGCTTATTTACGGACAGGCCCTCACCCCTCCACTTT. Its translation is CASSLFTDRPSPLHF.

This clone was detected a few times. The chain carries TRBV21-1 and TRBJ2-7; the table's D call of TRBD1 was not tested on the DNA. TRBV21-1 is a documented pseudogene. The CDR3 is made up of 17 amino acids. The CDR3 loop reads CASSNKRPGQGLYEQYF. CDR3 in DNA: TGTGCCAGCAGCAATAAGCGACCGGGACAGGGTTTATACGAGCAGTACTTC.

The chain combines TRBV9 with TRBJ1-4, with D possibly TRBD1 on 5 matching bases. Trimming shortened V by 2 bases and J by 7 bases, and 15 bases separated the two germline ends. Germline lookup yields CDR1 SGDLS and CDR2 YYNGEE. CDR3 size: 15 residues. The CDR3 DNA reads TGTGCCAGCAGCGTCGCGGGGGGGGTAGGTGAAAAACTGTTTTTT. Translating gives CASSVAGGVGEKLFF.

The chain links TRBV5-1 to TRBJ2-3; possibly TRBD2 for D (8 bases). Trimming left V 4 bases short and J 6 bases short, with 21 bases between. Germline lookup yields CDR1 SGHRS and CDR2 YFSETQ. This CDR3 comprises 16 residues. This chain's CDR3 is CASSKTGLSGSDTQYF. In DNA form, the CDR3 reads TGCGCCAGCAGCAAGACAGGGTTGAGCGGGAGTGATACGCAGTATTTT.

The chain uses TRBV7-2 and TRBJ1-2, with TRBD1 as a possible D gene (6 bases). Germline loops: CDR1 SGHTA, CDR2 FQGNSA. V was shortened by 4 bases and J by 7 bases, with 16 bases between the two germline ends. The CDR3 consists of 14 residues. This CDR3 reads CASSSAPGHGGYTF. The DNA for the CDR3 is TGTGCCAGCAGCTCCGCTCCGGGACATGGTGGCTACACCTTC.

The chain recombines TRBV4-3 with TRBJ1-1; 7 bases are a match to TRBD1. V was clipped by 4 bases and J by 1 base; unmatched bases: 12. CDR1 LGHNA and CDR2 YSLEER come from the germline V gene. This CDR3 is 17 amino acids long. CDR3 sequence reads: CASSRLGQTLGNTEAFF. CDR3 in DNA: TGCGCCAGCAGCCGACTGGGACAGACCTTGGGGAACACTGAAGCTTTCTTT.

The chain recombines TRBV7-2 with TRBJ2-2; possibly TRBD1 for D (6 bases). The CDR3 has 15 amino acids. The V gene lost 4 bases and the J gene lost 5 bases, with 14 bases spanning the gap. The V gene's germline CDR1 is SGHTA and CDR2 FQGNSA. In DNA, the CDR3 is TGTGCCAGCAGCTCCGATTCCAGGGGAACCGGGGAGCTGTTTTTT. Translating gives CASSSDSRGTGELFF. Variable domain in full (rest from reference TRBV7-2 and TRBJ2-2): GAGVSQSPSNKVTEKGKDVELRCDPISGHTALYWYRQSLGQGLEFLIYFQGNSAPDKSGLPSDRFSAERTGGSVSTLTIQRTQQEDSAVYLCASSSDSRGTGELFFGEGSRLTVL.

The chain carries TRBV7-9 and TRBJ1-1, with D possibly TRBD1 on 5 matching bases. This CDR3 is 16 amino acids long. The germline V and J ends were trimmed by 5 bases and 1 base, with 17 bases remaining between them. Germline values: CDR1 SEHNR, CDR2 FQNEAQ (reference sequence). The DNA of the CDR3 is TGTGCCAGCAGCCCCAGATGGGGGGATCGGAACACTGAAGCTTTCTTT. Translating it yields CASSPRWGDRNTEAFF.

A few counts support this clone. The rearrangement joins TRBV18 to TRBJ1-1; TRBD1 matches 9 bases. Looked up from germline, CDR1 is KGHSH and CDR2 is LQKENI. The CDR3 is 14 residues long. V lost 6 bases to trimming and J lost 4 bases; unmatched junction nucleotides: 6. The CDR3 region is CASSSGQGITEAFF. CDR3 DNA: TGTGCCAGCTCGTCGGGACAGGGCATCACTGAAGCTTTCTTT.

The chain carries TRBV18 and TRBJ1-3; perhaps TRBD1 as D (5 bases). The CDR3 is made up of 13 amino acids. The V end was cut by 4 bases, the J end by 4 bases, with 8 bases between. Germline V gene sequence: CDR1 KGHSH, CDR2 LQKENI. CDR3 region: CASSQGSGNTIYF. As DNA, the CDR3 is TGTGCCAGCTCACAGGGGTCGGGAAACACCATATATTTT.